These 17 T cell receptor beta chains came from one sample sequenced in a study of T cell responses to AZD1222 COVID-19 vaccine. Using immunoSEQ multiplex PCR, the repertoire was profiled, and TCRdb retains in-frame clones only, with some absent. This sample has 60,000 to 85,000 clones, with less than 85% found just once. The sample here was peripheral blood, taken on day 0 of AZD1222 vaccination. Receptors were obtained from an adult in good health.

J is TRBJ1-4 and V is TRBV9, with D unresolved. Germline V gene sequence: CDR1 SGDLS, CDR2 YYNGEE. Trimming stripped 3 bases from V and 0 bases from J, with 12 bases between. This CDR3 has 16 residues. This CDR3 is CASSGYTAATNEKLFF. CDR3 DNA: TGTGCCAGCAGCGGGTACACCGCAGCAACTAATGAAAAACTGTTTTTT.

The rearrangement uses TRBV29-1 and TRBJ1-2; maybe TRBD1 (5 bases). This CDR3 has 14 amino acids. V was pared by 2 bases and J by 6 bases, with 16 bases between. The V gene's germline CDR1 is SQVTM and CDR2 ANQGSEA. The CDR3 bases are TGCAGCGTTGAACCCCTTTTGGGGGTAGATGGCTACACCTTC. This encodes CSVEPLLGVDGYTF.

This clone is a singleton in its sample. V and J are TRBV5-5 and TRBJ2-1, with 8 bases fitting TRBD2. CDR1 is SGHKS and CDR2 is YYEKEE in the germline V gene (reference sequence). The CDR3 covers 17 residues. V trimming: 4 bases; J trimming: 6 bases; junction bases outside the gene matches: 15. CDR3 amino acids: CASSRGGGTRTGNEQFF. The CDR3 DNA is TGTGCCAGCAGCCGCGGTGGAGGGACTAGGACGGGCAATGAGCAGTTCTTC.

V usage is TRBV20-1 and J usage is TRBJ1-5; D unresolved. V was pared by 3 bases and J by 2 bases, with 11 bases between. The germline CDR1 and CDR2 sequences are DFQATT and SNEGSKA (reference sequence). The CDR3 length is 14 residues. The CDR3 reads CSASDPYGNQPQHF. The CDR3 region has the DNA TGCAGTGCTAGTGACCCATATGGCAATCAGCCCCAGCATTTT.

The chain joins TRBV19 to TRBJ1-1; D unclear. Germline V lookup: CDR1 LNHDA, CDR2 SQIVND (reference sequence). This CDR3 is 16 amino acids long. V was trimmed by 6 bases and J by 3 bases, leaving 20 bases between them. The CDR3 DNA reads TGTGCCAGTAGATCCCAGACCCGGGGATGGTACACTGAAGCTTTCTTT. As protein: CASRSQTRGWYTEAFF. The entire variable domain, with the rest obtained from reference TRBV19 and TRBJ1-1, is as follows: DGGITQSPKYLFRKEGQNVTLSCEQNLNHDAMYWYRQDPGQGLRLIYYSQIVNDFQKGDIAEGYSVSREKKESFPLTVTSAQKNPTAFYLCASRSQTRGWYTEAFFGQGTRLTVV.

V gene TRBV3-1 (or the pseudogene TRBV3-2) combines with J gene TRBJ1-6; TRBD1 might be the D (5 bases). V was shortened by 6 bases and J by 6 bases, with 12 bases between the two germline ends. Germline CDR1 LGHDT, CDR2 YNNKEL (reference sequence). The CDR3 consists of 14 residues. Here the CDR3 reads CASSLGGFNSPLHF. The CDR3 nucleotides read TGTGCCAGCAGTCTTGGGGGTTTTAATTCACCCCTCCACTTT.

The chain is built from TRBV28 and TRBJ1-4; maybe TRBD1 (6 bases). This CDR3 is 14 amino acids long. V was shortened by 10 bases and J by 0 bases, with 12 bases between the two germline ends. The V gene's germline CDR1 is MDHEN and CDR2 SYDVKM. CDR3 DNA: TGTGCCACTCTAGACAGGACAACTAATGAAAAACTGTTTTTT. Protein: CATLDRTTNEKLFF.

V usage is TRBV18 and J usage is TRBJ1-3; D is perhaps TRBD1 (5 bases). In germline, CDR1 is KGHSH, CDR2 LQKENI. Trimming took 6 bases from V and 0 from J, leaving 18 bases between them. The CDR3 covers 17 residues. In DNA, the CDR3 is TGTGCCAGCTCCCTTTCCGGGGGTCAGAACTCTGGAAACACCATATATTTT. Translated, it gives CASSLSGGQNSGNTIYF. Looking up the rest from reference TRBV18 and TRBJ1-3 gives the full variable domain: NAGVMQNPRHLVRRRGQEARLRCSPMKGHSHVYWYRQLPEEGLKFMVYLQKENIIDESGMPKERFSAEFPKEGPSILRIQQVVRGDSAAYFCASSLSGGQNSGNTIYFGEGSWLTVV.

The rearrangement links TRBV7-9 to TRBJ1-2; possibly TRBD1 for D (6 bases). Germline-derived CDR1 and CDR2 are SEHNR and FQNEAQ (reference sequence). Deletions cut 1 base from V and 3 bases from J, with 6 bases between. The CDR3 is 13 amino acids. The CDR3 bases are TGTGCCAGCAGCTTAGGGACAGACTATGGCTACACCTTC. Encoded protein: CASSLGTDYGYTF.

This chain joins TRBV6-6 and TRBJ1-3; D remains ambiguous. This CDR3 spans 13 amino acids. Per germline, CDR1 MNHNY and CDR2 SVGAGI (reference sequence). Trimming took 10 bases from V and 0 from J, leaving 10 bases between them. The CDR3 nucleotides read TGTGCCACCTCGAGAGGCTCTGGAAACACCATATATTTT. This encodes CATSRGSGNTIYF.

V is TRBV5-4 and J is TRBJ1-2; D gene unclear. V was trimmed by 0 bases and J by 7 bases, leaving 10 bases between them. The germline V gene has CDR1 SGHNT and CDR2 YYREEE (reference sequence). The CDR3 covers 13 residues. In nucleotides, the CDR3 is TGTGCCAGCAGCTTGGTACGGGATTCTGGCTACACCTTC. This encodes CASSLVRDSGYTF.

In nucleotides, the CDR3 is TGTGCCAGCAGTGACTCGGGCAGGACTGAAGCTTTCTTT. Its protein is CASSDSGRTEAFF. The chain is built from TRBV6-4 and TRBJ1-1; D not resolved. CDR3 length: 13 amino acids. Deletions cut 0 bases from V and 5 bases from J, with 7 bases between. The germline V gene encodes CDR1 MRHNA and CDR2 SNTAGT.

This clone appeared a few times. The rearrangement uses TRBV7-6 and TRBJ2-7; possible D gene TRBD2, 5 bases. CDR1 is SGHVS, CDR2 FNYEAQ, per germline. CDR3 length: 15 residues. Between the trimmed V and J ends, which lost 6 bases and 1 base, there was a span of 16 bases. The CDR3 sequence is CASRRELGESYEQYF. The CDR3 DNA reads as TGTGCCAGCAGACGAGAGCTCGGGGAGTCCTACGAGCAGTACTTC.

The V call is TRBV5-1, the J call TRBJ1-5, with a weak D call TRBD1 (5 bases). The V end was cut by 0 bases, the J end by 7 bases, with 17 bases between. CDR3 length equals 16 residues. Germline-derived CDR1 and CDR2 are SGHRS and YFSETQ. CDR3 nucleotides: TGCGCCAGCAGCTTGGGCGGGACCGGGCCCGGGCAGCCCCAGCATTTT. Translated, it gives CASSLGGTGPGQPQHF.

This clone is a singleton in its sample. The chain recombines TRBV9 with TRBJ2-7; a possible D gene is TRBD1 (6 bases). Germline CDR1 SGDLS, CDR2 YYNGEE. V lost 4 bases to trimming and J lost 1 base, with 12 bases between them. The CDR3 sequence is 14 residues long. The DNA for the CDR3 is TGTGCCAGCAGCCCACGACAGGCTTCCTACGAGCAGTACTTC. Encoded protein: CASSPRQASYEQYF.

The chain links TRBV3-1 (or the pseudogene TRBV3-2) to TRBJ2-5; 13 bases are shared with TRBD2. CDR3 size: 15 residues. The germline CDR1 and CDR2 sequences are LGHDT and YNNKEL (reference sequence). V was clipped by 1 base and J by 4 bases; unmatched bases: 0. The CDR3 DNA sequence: TGTGCCAGCAGCCAAGGACTAGCGGGGGGAGAGACCCAGTACTTC. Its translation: CASSQGLAGGETQYF.

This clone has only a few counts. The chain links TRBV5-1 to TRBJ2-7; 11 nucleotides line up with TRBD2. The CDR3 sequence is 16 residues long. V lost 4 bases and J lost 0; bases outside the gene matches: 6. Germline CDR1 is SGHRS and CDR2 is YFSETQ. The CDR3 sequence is CASSPGTSGLSYEQYF. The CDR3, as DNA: TGCGCCAGCAGCCCCGGGACTAGCGGACTCTCCTACGAGCAGTACTTC.